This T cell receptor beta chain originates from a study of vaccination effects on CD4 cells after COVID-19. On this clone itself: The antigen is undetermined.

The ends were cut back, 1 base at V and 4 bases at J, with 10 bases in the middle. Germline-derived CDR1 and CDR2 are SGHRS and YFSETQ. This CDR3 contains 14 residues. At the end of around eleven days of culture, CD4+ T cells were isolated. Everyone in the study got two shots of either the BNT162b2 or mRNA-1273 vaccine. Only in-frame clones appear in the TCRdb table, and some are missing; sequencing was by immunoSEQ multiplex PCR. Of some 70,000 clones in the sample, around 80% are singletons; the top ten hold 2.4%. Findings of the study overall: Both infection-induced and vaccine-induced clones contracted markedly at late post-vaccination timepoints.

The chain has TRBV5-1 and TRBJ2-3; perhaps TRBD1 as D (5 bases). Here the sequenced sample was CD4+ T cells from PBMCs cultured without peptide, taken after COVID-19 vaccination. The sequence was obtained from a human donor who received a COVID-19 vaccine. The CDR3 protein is CASSLTIGADTQYF. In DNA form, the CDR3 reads TGCGCCAGCAGCTTGACCATAGGGGCAGATACGCAGTATTTT. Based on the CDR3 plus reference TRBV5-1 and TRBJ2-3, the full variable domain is KAGVTQTPRYLIKTRGQQVTLSCSPISGHRSVSWYQQTPGQGLQFLFEYFSETQRNKGNFPGRFSGRQFSNSRSEMNVSTLELGDSALYLCASSLTIGADTQYFGPGTRLTVL.